The TCR beta chain described here comes from a study of shared clonotypes between healthy human individuals. The method was immunoSEQ multiplex PCR; TCRdb's version includes in-frame clones alone and lacks a portion of them. The sample has roughly 2.2 million clones; roughly 93% are singletons. This CDR3 has 16 amino acids. V dropped 1 base and J dropped 4 bases, with 16 bases sitting between them. The V gene's germline CDR1 is LGHNA and CDR2 YNFKEQ. This clone was counted once. The sequencing input was naive CD4+ T cells from PBMCs. The subset here: CD45RA+ positively selected. The chain combines TRBV4-2 with TRBJ1-2; D is uncertain. The TCR comes from a man aged 18 to 29 in good health. Some clones in this sample may be carry-over from other donors' samples. The chain's CDR3 is CASSQATPKGSYGYTF. CDR3 sequence (DNA): TGTGCCAGCAGCCAAGCTACCCCGAAGGGTTCCTATGGCTACACCTTC.